This T cell receptor (beta chain) was observed in a study of Graves' ophthalmopathy and Graves' hyperthyroidism. Study as a whole: Prior to any treatment, peripheral blood was collected at the time of initial diagnosis.

Transcripts of RNA were the source for amplifying TCR beta CDR3 regions. First-round RT-PCR with HTBI primers preceded a second-round multiplex PCR. Each CDR3 protein gets one entry after TCRdb re-called the multiplex PCR reads with MiXCR. The sample holds 650,000 to 800,000 distinct CDR3 sequences, about two fifths seen once. Looked up from germline, CDR1 is SNHLY and CDR2 is FYNNEI. The CDR3 is 15 residues long. After removal of 6 bases from V and 6 bases from J, the junction contained 10 bases not matched to a gene. Source material: peripheral blood. The chain links TRBV2 to TRBJ1-4, with 7 bases fitting TRBD1. The TCR was taken from an adult man with Graves' ophthalmopathy. The CDR3, as DNA: TGTGCCAGCAGGATAGGGGGCCTTATTTATGAAAAACTGTTTTTT. Translation gives CASRIGGLIYEKLFF.